Listed here are 26 T cell receptor beta chains from one sample, sequenced in a study of blood T cell repertoires in COVID-19. Clones were read by immunoSEQ multiplex PCR, and TCRdb kept only the in-frame ones, dropping some. The sample has about 210,000 clones, approximately 80% seen once. Sequenced material: PBMCs or T cells enriched from blood (not recorded which). The receptors were gathered from a woman between 50 and 59 years old with acute COVID-19.

This clone was seen only a few times. The chain is built from TRBV30 and TRBJ1-5, with D hard to call. Per the germline V gene, CDR1 is GTSNPN and CDR2 is SVGIG (reference sequence). The CDR3 totals 13 residues. V was clipped by 2 bases and J by 0 bases, with 5 bases between them. The chain's CDR3 is CAWSPDSNQPQHF. The CDR3 DNA reads TGTGCCTGGAGTCCAGATAGCAATCAGCCCCAGCATTTT.

The V and J genes are TRBV2 and TRBJ1-4; 12 bases are shared with TRBD1. The CDR3 length is 18 residues. The germline CDR1 and CDR2 sequences are SNHLY and FYNNEI. The V segment lost 5 bases and the J segment 3 bases; nucleotides outside the gene matches: 10. The CDR3 region has the DNA TGTGCCAGCAGTCGACCGGGACAGGGGGCGCGACCTAATGAAAAACTGTTTTTT. Translation gives CASSRPGQGARPNEKLFF.

This chain uses TRBV5-1 with TRBJ2-2; a weak D match, TRBD1 (6 bases). Germline CDR1 is SGHRS and CDR2 is YFSETQ. V was cut by 2 bases and J by 0 bases, with 11 bases left in between. This CDR3 spans 16 amino acids. The CDR3 sequence: CASSLTTGTNTGELFF. For the CDR3, the DNA is TGCGCCAGCAGCTTAACGACAGGAACGAACACCGGGGAGCTGTTTTTT.

This clone was counted between two and nine times. The rearrangement links TRBV21-1 to TRBJ2-1; TRBD2 is taken as the D call from the table, unchecked against the DNA. TRBV21-1 is described as a pseudogene. CDR3 length: 18 amino acids. The CDR3 sequence is CASSSQTTSGGHYNEQFF. CDR3 DNA: TGTGCCAGCAGCTCACAAACGACTAGCGGGGGGCACTACAATGAGCAGTTCTTC.

The CDR3 protein is CSVVSWTGENEKLFF. Here the CDR3 DNA reads TGCAGCGTTGTCTCTTGGACAGGGGAGAATGAAAAACTGTTTTTT. This rearrangement joins TRBV29-1 to TRBJ1-4; 9 nucleotides agree with TRBD1. In germline, CDR1 is SQVTM, CDR2 ANQGSEA. The CDR3 extends over 15 amino acids. After removal of 4 bases from V and 5 bases from J, the junction contained 8 bases not matched to a gene.

V is TRBV4-2 and J is TRBJ1-6; TRBD1 matches at 8 bases. V lost 3 bases and J lost 10; bases outside the gene matches: 11. Germline V CDR1 and CDR2: LGHNA, YNFKEQ. The CDR3 runs 16 residues. Written as DNA, the CDR3 is TGTGCCAGCAGCCATCCCGCGGGCAGGGGGCAATCACCCCTCCACTTT. Translated, it gives CASSHPAGRGQSPLHF.

The chain has TRBV7-9 and TRBJ2-7; 7 bases are shared with TRBD1. V lost 4 bases, J lost 4 bases, and 7 bases stayed unmatched. Looked up from germline, CDR1 is SEHNR and CDR2 is FQNEAQ (reference sequence). The CDR3 contains 14 residues. The CDR3 sequence: CASSSGTVFYEQYF. CDR3 in DNA: TGTGCCAGCAGCTCCGGGACAGTTTTTTACGAGCAGTACTTC.

This clone was detected once. The rearrangement links TRBV28 to TRBJ2-4; TRBD2 aligns across 8 bases. Looked up from germline, CDR1 is MDHEN and CDR2 is SYDVKM. Unmatched junction bases numbered 6, after V lost 5 bases and J lost 0 bases. The CDR3 loop spans 16 amino acids. The CDR3 here is CASSVAGYGAKNIQYF. For the CDR3, the DNA is TGTGCCAGCAGTGTAGCGGGATATGGAGCCAAAAACATTCAGTACTTC.

CDR3: CASSTTGGFNSPLHF. CDR3 nucleotide sequence: TGTGCCAGCAGTACTACCGGGGGGTTTAATTCACCCCTCCACTTT. V usage is TRBV27 and J usage is TRBJ1-6, with TRBD1 as a possible D gene (5 bases). This CDR3 is 15 amino acids long. Germline assignment: CDR1 MNHEY and CDR2 SMNVEV (reference sequence). V was trimmed by 5 bases and J by 6 bases, leaving 14 bases between them.

The chain recombines TRBV3-1 (or the pseudogene TRBV3-2) with TRBJ1-5; maybe TRBD1 (6 bases). The CDR3 is made up of 14 amino acids. Germline lookup yields CDR1 LGHDT and CDR2 YNNKEL (reference sequence). The V end was cut by 4 bases, the J end by 5 bases, with 12 bases between. CDR3 in DNA: TGTGCCAGCAGCCCGGCTGGGGGCTATCAGCCCCAGCATTTT. Amino acid sequence: CASSPAGGYQPQHF.

This chain joins TRBV15 and TRBJ2-1, with TRBD2 identical over 10 bases. Germline V lookup: CDR1 LNHNV, CDR2 YYDKDF (reference sequence). CDR3 size: 16 residues. Germline trimming cut 5 bases from V and 7 bases from J; bases unmatched to any gene: 11. CDR3 bases: TGTGCCACCAGCGCATACGCCAGCGGGGGGGGAAATGAGCAGTTCTTC. Its protein is CATSAYASGGGNEQFF.

The chain uses TRBV5-4 and TRBJ2-2, with 14 bases fitting TRBD2. The V gene's germline CDR1 is SGHNT and CDR2 YYREEE (reference sequence). This CDR3 is built from 17 residues. With V trimmed by 4 bases and J by 7 bases, 9 bases remained unmatched. The CDR3 reads CASSQLGLAGAHGELFF. In nucleotides, the CDR3 is TGTGCCAGCAGCCAGCTGGGACTAGCGGGGGCCCACGGGGAGCTGTTTTTT.

This clone has only a few counts. The chain is built from TRBV12-3 or TRBV12-4 and TRBJ2-1; no clear D. V shed 3 bases and J shed 9 bases, with 6 bases lying between them. The CDR3 spans 11 residues. The DNA of the CDR3 is TGTGCCAGCAGTTTGACGGGTGAGCAGTTCTTC. Translation gives CASSLTGEQFF.

DNA of the CDR3: TGTGCCAGCAGATCCGGGACAGGGAATTCACCCCTCCACTTT. Amino acids: CASRSGTGNSPLHF. The J gene is TRBJ1-6, the V gene TRBV2; 9 bases are a match to TRBD1. This CDR3 has 14 residues. The germline V gene encodes CDR1 SNHLY and CDR2 FYNNEI. The J segment lost 7 bases and the V segment lost 6 bases, leaving 4 bases of the junction unmatched.

A few counts support this clone. The chain combines TRBV27 with TRBJ2-6; perhaps TRBD2 as D (6 bases). The CDR3 has 16 residues. V was clipped by 5 bases and J by 0 bases, with 11 bases between them. Germline CDR1 MNHEY, CDR2 SMNVEV (reference sequence). CDR3 loop: CASSPGLTSGANVLTF. The CDR3 DNA follows: TGTGCCAGCAGTCCGGGACTGACCTCTGGGGCCAACGTCCTGACTTTC.

The chain is built from TRBV7-2 and TRBJ2-1, with D possibly TRBD1 on 6 matching bases. This CDR3 spans 12 amino acids. Between the trimmed V and J ends, which lost 9 bases and 4 bases, there was a span of 10 bases. CDR1 SGHTA and CDR2 FQGNSA come from the germline V gene. The CDR3 here is CASITGYNEQFF. CDR3 nucleotides: TGTGCCAGTATTACAGGGTACAATGAGCAGTTCTTC.

This clone was picked up one time. The rearrangement joins TRBV7-7 to TRBJ2-4; 9 nucleotides align to TRBD2. The CDR3 has 21 residues. CDR1 and CDR2 (germline): SSHAT, FNYEAQ (reference sequence). Losses at the gene ends were 2 bases for V and 0 bases for J; bases not matched to a gene: 17. CDR3 coding DNA: TGTGCCAGCAGCTTATATCGGCGGGGACTAGCCCCCTACATAGCCAAAAACATTCAGTACTTC. It translates to CASSLYRRGLAPYIAKNIQYF.

A single count supports this clone. This chain uses TRBV6-5 with TRBJ1-5; D ambiguous. The V end was cut by 6 bases, the J end by 1 base, with 10 bases between. Germline V gene lookup returns CDR1 MNHEY and CDR2 SVGAGI. The CDR3 loop spans 14 amino acids. The CDR3 region has the DNA TGTGCCAGCAGGCTGAGGAAAAGCAATCAGCCCCAGCATTTT. As protein: CASRLRKSNQPQHF.

This chain connects TRBV10-3 to TRBJ2-5; 14 bases match TRBD2. The CDR3 totals 16 residues. Germline V gene sequence: CDR1 ENHRY, CDR2 SYGVKD. Germline trimming cut 2 bases from V and 4 bases from J; bases unmatched to any gene: 3. In DNA, the CDR3 is TGTGCCATCAGTGAGCCCGGACTAGCGGGGGGAGAGACCCAGTACTTC. Protein sequence: CAISEPGLAGGETQYF.

This chain links TRBV6-2 or TRBV6-3 with TRBJ1-2; D remains ambiguous. The CDR3 covers 14 residues. Germline lookup yields CDR1 MNHEY and CDR2 SVGEGT. The ends were cut back, 3 bases at V and 5 bases at J, with 13 bases in the middle. This CDR3 reads CASSYQRPAYGYTF. The CDR3 DNA sequence: TGTGCCAGCAGTTATCAGCGGCCCGCTTATGGCTACACCTTC.

The genes are TRBV28 and TRBJ2-1, with D perhaps matching TRBD2 (7 bases). V was trimmed by 5 bases and J by 8 bases, leaving 19 bases between them. Germline assignment: CDR1 MDHEN and CDR2 SYDVKM. The CDR3 consists of 15 residues. CDR3 sequence: CASSTRGAGKDEQFF. The CDR3 DNA reads as TGTGCCAGCAGTACCCGGGGGGCGGGGAAAGATGAGCAGTTCTTC.

The chain couples TRBV28 to TRBJ2-2, with 8 bases lining up with TRBD1. The V segment lost 5 bases and the J segment 4 bases; nucleotides outside the gene matches: 6. This CDR3 spans 15 amino acids. CDR1 and CDR2 (germline): MDHEN, SYDVKM. Here the CDR3 reads CASSGQGSITGELFF. The CDR3 DNA sequence: TGTGCCAGCAGTGGACAGGGAAGTATCACCGGGGAGCTGTTTTTT.

The CDR3 nucleotides are TGTGCCAGCAGTTTAGGAGGAGGGGGCGGCTACAATGAGCAGTTCTTC. This sequence encodes CASSLGGGGGYNEQFF. V and J are TRBV28 and TRBJ2-1, with TRBD1 as a possible D gene (7 bases). CDR3 length: 16 residues. The germline CDR1 and CDR2 sequences are MDHEN and SYDVKM. V gave up 2 bases and J gave up 3 bases, with 14 bases separating them.

The rearrangement links TRBV10-3 to TRBJ2-2; 11 bases are a match to TRBD1. The CDR3 has 14 amino acids. V was clipped by 6 bases and J by 6 bases; unmatched bases: 3. The germline V gene has CDR1 ENHRY and CDR2 SYGVKD. The CDR3 region has the DNA TGTGCCATCAGCCCGGGACAGGGGGCCGGGGAGCTGTTTTTT. It translates to CAISPGQGAGELFF.

V gene TRBV15 combines with J gene TRBJ2-7; possible D gene TRBD1, 7 bases. The germline V gene has CDR1 LNHNV and CDR2 YYDKDF (reference sequence). The CDR3 runs to 15 residues. The germline V and J ends were trimmed by 5 bases and 3 bases, with 17 bases remaining between them. CDR3 amino acids: CATSLRGTANYEQYF. The DNA of the CDR3 is TGTGCCACCAGCTTACGCGGGACAGCCAACTACGAGCAGTACTTC.

In regard to this clone: This sample includes further DNA sequences coding for the same CDR3. Here the CDR3 reads CASSLAAANYGYTF. CDR3 DNA: TGTGCCAGCAGCTTAGCGGCGGCGAACTATGGCTACACCTTC. This sequence joins TRBV7-9 and TRBJ1-2, with D unresolved. This CDR3 comprises 14 residues. V was pared by 0 bases and J by 2 bases, with 7 bases between. Germline V gene lookup returns CDR1 SEHNR and CDR2 FQNEAQ (reference sequence). The full variable domain, completed using reference TRBV7-9 and TRBJ1-2, is DTGVSQNPRHKITKRGQNVTFRCDPISEHNRLYWYRQTLGQGPEFLTYFQNEAQLEKSRLLSDRFSAERPKGSFSTLEIQRTEQGDSAMYLCASSLAAANYGYTFGSGTRLTVV.